This T cell receptor beta chain appears in the sequencing data of a study of OX40 agonist ivuxolimab in advanced cancers. With V trimmed by 2 bases and J by 4 bases, 1 base remained unmatched. CDR3 length: 14 amino acids. Germline CDR1 and CDR2: SNHLY and FYNNEI. This clone was recorded a few times. The assay was immunoSEQ multiplex PCR, and TCRdb's table has in-frame clones only and misses some. Of 50,000 to 65,000 clones in the sample, roughly 88% were seen once. This sequence originates from an adult with an advanced solid tumor such as melanoma, head and neck, liver or kidney cancer. The sample in question was CD4+ or CD8+ T cells sorted from blood, obtained in a trial of the OX40 agonist ivuxolimab. The V and J genes are TRBV2 and TRBJ1-5; TRBD1 matches 8 bases. CDR3 in DNA: TGTGCCAGCAGTGAACAGGGGGCGAATCAGCCCCAGCATTTT. It yields the protein CASSEQGANQPQHF.